This T cell receptor beta chain was retrieved from a study of T cells in tumors after PD-1 blockade. Trimming cost V 2 bases and J 4 bases, with 7 bases left between them. Germline CDR1 is MNHEY and CDR2 is SVGAGI. The CDR3 is 13 amino acids. Sequencing used immunoSEQ multiplex PCR; TCRdb keeps in-frame clones, though not all of them. This sample has more than 45,000 clones, with 65% to 85% found just once. The gene calls are TRBV6-5 and TRBJ2-3; D gene uncertain. Sample: PBMCs, taken before anti-PD-1 therapy. The TCR was taken from a human donor with advanced basal cell or squamous cell carcinoma (not recorded which). CDR3 residues: CASSYNPADTQYF. The CDR3 bases are TGTGCCAGCAGTTACAACCCGGCAGATACGCAGTATTTT.